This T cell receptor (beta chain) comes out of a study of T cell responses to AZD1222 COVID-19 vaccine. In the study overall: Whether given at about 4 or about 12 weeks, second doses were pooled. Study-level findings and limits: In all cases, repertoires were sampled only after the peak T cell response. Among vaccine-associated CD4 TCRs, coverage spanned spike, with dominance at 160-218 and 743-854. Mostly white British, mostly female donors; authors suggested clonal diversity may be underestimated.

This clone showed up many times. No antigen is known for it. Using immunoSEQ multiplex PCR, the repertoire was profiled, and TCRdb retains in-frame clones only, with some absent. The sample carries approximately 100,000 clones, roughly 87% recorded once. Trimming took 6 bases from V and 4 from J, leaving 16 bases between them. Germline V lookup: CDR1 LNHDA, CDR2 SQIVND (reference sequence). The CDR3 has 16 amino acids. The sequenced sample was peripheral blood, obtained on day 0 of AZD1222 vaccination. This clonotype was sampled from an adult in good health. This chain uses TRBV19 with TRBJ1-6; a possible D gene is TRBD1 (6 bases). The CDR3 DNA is TGTGCCAGTAGCCAGAGGACAGAAGTGTATAATTCACCCCTCCACTTT. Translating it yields CASSQRTEVYNSPLHF.